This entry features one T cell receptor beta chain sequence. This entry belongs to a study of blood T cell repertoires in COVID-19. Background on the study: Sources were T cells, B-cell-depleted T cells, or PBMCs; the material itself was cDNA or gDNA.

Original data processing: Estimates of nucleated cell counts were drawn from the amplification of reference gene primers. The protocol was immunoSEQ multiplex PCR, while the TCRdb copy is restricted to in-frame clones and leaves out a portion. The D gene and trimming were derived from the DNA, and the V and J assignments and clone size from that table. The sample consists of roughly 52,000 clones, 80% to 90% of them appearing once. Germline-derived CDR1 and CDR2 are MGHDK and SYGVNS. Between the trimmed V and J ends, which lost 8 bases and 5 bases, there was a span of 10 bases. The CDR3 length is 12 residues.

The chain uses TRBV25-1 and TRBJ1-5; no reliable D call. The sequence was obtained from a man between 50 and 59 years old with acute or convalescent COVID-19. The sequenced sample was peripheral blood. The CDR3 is CASGYQDQPQHF. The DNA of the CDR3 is TGTGCCAGCGGCTACCAGGATCAGCCCCAGCATTTT.